The 11 T cell receptor beta chains reported below all come from one sample, sequenced in a study of blood T cell repertoires in COVID-19. Only in-frame clones appear in the TCRdb table, and some are missing; sequencing was by immunoSEQ multiplex PCR. In the table there are under 250,000 clones, around 90% of which are singletons. Specimen: peripheral blood. The source is a man aged 25-45 years with acute or convalescent COVID-19.

The chain uses TRBV3-1 (or the pseudogene TRBV3-2) and TRBJ2-1; 11 bases map to TRBD2. The CDR3 consists of 16 residues. CDR1 LGHDT and CDR2 YNNKEL come from the germline V gene (reference sequence). V dropped 3 bases and J dropped 4; count of bases not matched to a gene: 5. CDR3: CASSQASGGPYNEQFF. The CDR3, as DNA: TGTGCCAGCAGCCAGGCTAGCGGGGGGCCTTACAATGAGCAGTTCTTC.

The rearrangement links TRBV6-1 to TRBJ2-5; 8 positions agree with TRBD2. This CDR3 is 18 amino acids long. Germline V gene data show CDR1 as MNHNS and CDR2 as SASEGT. J gave up 4 bases and V 4 bases, and 17 bases lay outside the gene matches. In nucleotides, the CDR3 is TGTGCCAGCAGTGGTTTCCTTACTAGCGGAGGATCTCTAGAGACCCAGTACTTC. This sequence encodes CASSGFLTSGGSLETQYF.

The V and J genes are TRBV28 and TRBJ2-7, with TRBD1 identical over 9 bases. Trimming removed 6 bases from V and 5 bases from J; junction bases left unmatched: 8. CDR1 is MDHEN, CDR2 SYDVKM, per germline. This CDR3 comprises 14 residues. CDR3 coding DNA: TGTGCCAGCAGCCGCACGGGACAGGGCCACGAGCAGTACTTC. Its translation: CASSRTGQGHEQYF.

V usage is TRBV7-2 and J usage is TRBJ1-4; the D is unclear. Germline V gene sequence: CDR1 SGHTA, CDR2 FQGNSA. The CDR3 has 15 residues. Trimming took off 5 bases at V and 0 bases at J, with 10 bases between the two ends. The CDR3 protein is CASSPSIATNEKLFF. CDR3 coding DNA: TGTGCCAGCAGCCCTTCCATAGCAACTAATGAAAAACTGTTTTTT.

J is TRBJ2-1 and V is TRBV6-5; weak D call: TRBD2 (7 bases). Germline V gene data show CDR1 as MNHEY and CDR2 as SVGAGI. Trimming shortened V by 0 bases and J by 6 bases, and 15 bases separated the two germline ends. The CDR3 extends over 16 amino acids. The CDR3 bases are TGTGCCAGCAGTTACTCGAAACTTCGGGGGGCCAATGAGCAGTTCTTC. Encoded protein: CASSYSKLRGANEQFF.

This sequence joins TRBV10-3 and TRBJ1-3; D remains ambiguous. The germline CDR1 and CDR2 sequences are ENHRY and SYGVKD. This CDR3 comprises 14 residues. Deletions cut 3 bases from V and 0 bases from J, with 6 bases between. The CDR3 DNA sequence: TGTGCCATCAGTGACTATAACTCTGGAAACACCATATATTTT. Protein: CAISDYNSGNTIYF.

The V gene is TRBV6-2 or TRBV6-3, the J gene TRBJ2-7; no firm D call. The V end was cut by 6 bases, the J end by 6 bases, with 12 bases between. The CDR3 is 12 amino acids. CDR1 MNHEY and CDR2 SVGEGT come from the germline V gene. CDR3 in DNA: TGTGCCAGCAGCCGCCTCGCGGCCGAGCAGTACTTC. Protein sequence: CASSRLAAEQYF.

This chain uses TRBV19 with TRBJ2-7, with 9 bases fitting TRBD1. CDR1 is LNHDA, CDR2 SQIVND, per germline (reference sequence). This CDR3 contains 13 residues. V lost 9 bases to trimming and J lost 5 bases; unmatched junction nucleotides: 8. CDR3 protein: CASSFDRGDEQYF. Here the CDR3 DNA reads TGTGCCAGCAGCTTCGACAGGGGGGACGAGCAGTACTTC. Variable domain in full (rest from reference TRBV19 and TRBJ2-7): DGGITQSPKYLFRKEGQNVTLSCEQNLNHDAMYWYRQDPGQGLRLIYYSQIVNDFQKGDIAEGYSVSREKKESFPLTVTSAQKNPTAFYLCASSFDRGDEQYFGPGTRLTVT.

The V call is TRBV5-1, the J call TRBJ2-3; 8 bases agree with TRBD1. Germline V lookup: CDR1 SGHRS, CDR2 YFSETQ. The CDR3 covers 14 residues. V lost 6 bases to trimming and J lost 0 bases; unmatched junction nucleotides: 3. The CDR3 here is CASTWTGSTDTQYF. The CDR3 DNA reads as TGCGCCAGCACGTGGACAGGGAGCACAGATACGCAGTATTTT.

V is TRBV9 and J is TRBJ1-2; TRBD1 agrees at 10 bases. V lost 5 bases and J lost 7; bases outside the gene matches: 8. In germline, CDR1 is SGDLS, CDR2 YYNGEE. This CDR3 region has 14 residues. CDR3 DNA sequence: TGTGCCAGCAGTTTGACAGGGGGCGCAAGTGGCTACACCTTC. Protein sequence: CASSLTGGASGYTF.

The chain has TRBV10-3 and TRBJ1-5, with 7 bases that match TRBD1. V shed 6 bases, J shed 4 bases, and the junction held 12 bases outside the gene matches. The germline CDR1 and CDR2 sequences are ENHRY and SYGVKD. The CDR3 has 16 residues. In nucleotides, the CDR3 is TGTGCCATCAGCGGGGCCCCTACAGGGGATAATCAGCCCCAGCATTTT. This sequence encodes CAISGAPTGDNQPQHF.